These 26 T cell receptor beta chains were sequenced from one sample in a study of regulatory T cells in long-lasting Graves disease. Construction of the TCR beta libraries employed iRepertoire HTBI primers in conjunction with Arm-PCR of CDR3 regions. TCRdb used MiXCR to reprocess the multiplex PCR reads, holding one entry per CDR3 protein. Of about 420,000 distinct CDR3 sequences listed, roughly 15% are singletons. Described time point: newly diagnosed GD, antithyroid drugs for less than 3 months. Extracted RNA from PBMCs served as the source of the TCR library. These sequences were also reported in another study, on T cells in Graves' hyperthyroidism and ophthalmopathy.

The sample consisted of peripheral blood mononuclear cells (PBMCs), taken at new diagnosis, from a patient treated with antithyroid drugs. All receptors come from a woman in her late teens or twenties with Graves disease.

The chain has TRBV27 and TRBJ2-5, with 8 bases fitting TRBD2. This CDR3 has 16 residues. Germline V lookup: CDR1 MNHEY, CDR2 SMNVEV (reference sequence). Trimming removed 5 bases from V and 0 bases from J; junction bases left unmatched: 8. The CDR3 spells CASSPGLVPHQETQYF. As DNA, the CDR3 is TGTGCCAGCAGTCCGGGACTAGTTCCCCACCAAGAGACCCAGTACTTC.

The chain couples TRBV12-3 or TRBV12-4 to TRBJ1-5; TRBD1 agrees at 10 bases. This CDR3 region has 15 residues. With V trimmed by 6 bases and J by 5 bases, 7 bases remained unmatched. The chain's CDR3 is CASRYYGTGDQPQHF. The DNA for the CDR3 is TGTGCCAGCAGATATTACGGGACAGGGGATCAGCCCCAGCATTTT.

As to this clonotype: One junction end disagrees with the germline gene, perhaps due to a read error. This chain links TRBV6-2 or TRBV6-3 with TRBJ2-6, with D perhaps TRBD1 (5 bases). Germline lookup yields CDR1 MNHEY and CDR2 SVGEGT. This CDR3 region has 15 residues. CDR3 coding DNA: TGTGCCAGCAGACTGGATAGCTCTGGGGCCGACGTCCTGACTTTC. It encodes CASRLDSSGADVLTF.

This clonotype was seen more than once but under ten times. The junction departs from the called germline gene at one end, perhaps through a read error. CDR3 DNA sequence: TGTGCCAGCAGCTTACCACCTGGGCACTGGACACCTGCCCTTAACTACGAGCAGTGCTTC. This codes for CASSLPPGHWTPALNYEQCF. This rearrangement joins TRBV7-9 to TRBJ2-7; the D gene is possibly TRBD1 (5 bases). The CDR3 length is 20 residues. The germline V gene encodes CDR1 SEHNR and CDR2 FQNEAQ (reference sequence).

Ten or more counts support this clonotype. This chain joins TRBV2 and TRBJ1-2; a possible D gene is TRBD1 (6 bases). V gave up 6 bases and J gave up 8 bases, with 19 bases separating them. Looked up from germline, CDR1 is SNHLY and CDR2 is FYNNEI. The CDR3 consists of 14 residues. The CDR3, as DNA: TGTGCCAGCAGCTCGAGGGGGACACTCGGGGGCTACACCTTC. It encodes CASSSRGTLGGYTF.

Regarding this clonotype: A far larger clone is only one base removed, so a read error is likely. The rearrangement links TRBV7-2 to TRBJ2-1, with 9 nucleotides matching TRBD2. This CDR3 comprises 17 residues. The germline gives CDR1 SGHTA, CDR2 FQGNSA. V gave up 1 base and J gave up 8 bases; unmatched junction bases: 12. CDR3 loop: CASSLVPLAGPYDEQFF. The CDR3, as DNA: TGTGCCAGCAGCTTAGTTCCTCTAGCGGGACCGTACGATGAGCAGTTCTTC.

This chain joins TRBV5-4 and TRBJ2-1; 7 bases align to TRBD2. The ends lost 4 bases at V and 6 bases at J; junction bases unmatched: 13. The length of the CDR3 is 16 residues. Germline CDR1 SGHNT, CDR2 YYREEE (reference sequence). Written as DNA, the CDR3 is TGTGCCAGCAGCCCCCGTGGGAGGGGCGAACGCAATGAGCAGTTCTTC. Its translation: CASSPRGRGERNEQFF.

This clonotype showed up many times. This rearrangement joins TRBV2 to TRBJ2-7; D possibly corresponds to TRBD2 (6 bases). In germline, CDR1 is SNHLY, CDR2 FYNNEI. Trimming shortened V by 1 base and J by 6 bases, and 16 bases separated the two germline ends. The length of the CDR3 is 15 residues. The CDR3 DNA follows: TGTGCCAGCAGTGAAGGGGGGGACCCCCGTGGCGAGCAGTACTTC. Translation: CASSEGGDPRGEQYF.

This clonotype appeared a single time. The genes are TRBV19 and TRBJ1-4; D unresolved. The V end was cut by 7 bases, the J end by 10 bases, with 10 bases between. Germline V gene sequence: CDR1 LNHDA, CDR2 SQIVND (reference sequence). This CDR3 is built from 11 residues. The CDR3 DNA sequence: TGTGCCAGTATGGAGAGTCGAAAACTGTTTTTT. As protein: CASMESRKLFF. Full variable domain (missing parts from reference TRBV19 and TRBJ1-4): DGGITQSPKYLFRKEGQNVTLSCEQNLNHDAMYWYRQDPGQGLRLIYYSQIVNDFQKGDIAEGYSVSREKKESFPLTVTSAQKNPTAFYLCASMESRKLFFGSGTQLSVL.

This clonotype occurred a few times. This may arise from a read error, as a much more abundant clone is one base away. V gene TRBV20-1 combines with J gene TRBJ2-7; D not resolved. The CDR3 runs to 15 residues. Germline V gene data show CDR1 as DFQATT and CDR2 as SNEGSKA (reference sequence). The CDR3 is CSARDPISRLYEQHF. The CDR3 DNA reads TGCAGTGCTAGAGACCCAATTTCTCGACTTTACGAGCAGCACTTC.

This clonotype was counted at least ten times. The V call is TRBV2, the J call TRBJ2-2, with D possibly being TRBD1 or TRBD2 (5 bases each). This CDR3 has 13 amino acids. Germline CDR1 is SNHLY and CDR2 is FYNNEI. Trimming removed 6 bases at V and 7 bases at J, with 12 bases between. The chain's CDR3 is CASRKGAGGELFF. The CDR3 nucleotides are TGTGCCAGCAGGAAAGGGGCGGGCGGGGAGCTGTTTTTT.

This clonotype occurred many times. J is TRBJ2-4 and V is TRBV7-2; D gene uncertain. Germline V gene data show CDR1 as SGHTA and CDR2 as FQGNSA. The length of the CDR3 is 15 residues. V dropped 3 bases and J dropped 1 base, with 10 bases sitting between them. The CDR3 protein is CASSLSNGAKNIQYF. CDR3 bases: TGTGCCAGCAGCTTGAGTAACGGGGCCAAAAACATTCAGTACTTC.

The chain is built from TRBV6-5 and TRBJ2-7; D is uncertain. V was shortened by 4 bases and J by 5 bases, with 6 bases between the two germline ends. The germline gives CDR1 MNHEY, CDR2 SVGAGI. The length of the CDR3 is 11 residues. CDR3 region: CASSSLDEQYF. The CDR3 DNA follows: TGTGCCAGCAGTTCCCTAGACGAGCAGTACTTC.

This clonotype was detected ten times or more. The genes are TRBV28 and TRBJ1-5; no firm D call. Germline CDR1 and CDR2: MDHEN and SYDVKM. The ends were cut back, 5 bases at V and 0 bases at J, with 26 bases in the middle. CDR3 size: 20 residues. CDR3 sequence: CASSSTVGSRVTDSNQPQHF. The CDR3 coding sequence is TGTGCCAGCAGTAGTACCGTGGGGAGTAGGGTTACTGATAGCAATCAGCCCCAGCATTTT.

About this clonotype: A junction end diverges from the germline sequence, so it may reflect a read error. The rearrangement links TRBV6-1 to TRBJ2-7; 9 bases fit TRBD2. Looked up from germline, CDR1 is MNHNS and CDR2 is SASEGT. There are 17 residues in the CDR3. Here the CDR3 DNA reads TGTGCCATCAGTGAGCTCCCTACTAGCGGGTTCTCCTACGAGCAGTACTTC. This sequence encodes CAISELPTSGFSYEQYF.

In this sample, this clonotype turned up many times. The genes are TRBV4-3 and TRBJ2-7; 8 bases line up with TRBD1. The germline gives CDR1 LGHNA, CDR2 YSLEER. The CDR3 loop spans 15 amino acids. J gave up 3 bases and V 0 bases, and 4 bases lay outside the gene matches. The CDR3 sequence is CASSQDADRGYEQYF. In DNA, the CDR3 is TGCGCCAGCAGCCAAGATGCCGACAGGGGCTACGAGCAGTACTTC.

This clonotype was picked up a small number of times. It is likely a read error, because the conserved phenylalanine at the end of the CDR3 is missing. The rearrangement uses TRBV12-3 or TRBV12-4 and TRBJ2-7; D possibly corresponds to TRBD2 (5 bases). The germline V and J ends were trimmed by 3 bases and 0 bases, with 15 bases remaining between them. The CDR3 is 16 residues long. The CDR3 protein is CASSFTGSRDSYEQYL. The CDR3 nucleotides are TGTGCCAGCAGTTTCACGGGAAGCCGGGACTCCTACGAGCAGTACCTC.

This clonotype has ten or more counts. The V gene is TRBV7-8, the J gene TRBJ2-5; no clear D. V lost 4 bases and J lost 5, with 17 bases in between. The CDR3 totals 15 residues. The germline CDR1 and CDR2 sequences are SGHVS and FQNEAQ. The CDR3 here is CASSWMGLGVETQYF. CDR3 sequence (DNA): TGTGCCAGCAGCTGGATGGGCCTGGGCGTGGAGACCCAGTACTTC.

This sequence joins TRBV6-1 and TRBJ1-5; D not certain. The CDR3 covers 13 residues. Germline CDR1 is MNHNS and CDR2 is SASEGT. The germline V and J ends were trimmed by 4 bases and 5 bases, with 9 bases remaining between them. CDR3 sequence: CASSVTTDQPQHF. The DNA of the CDR3 is TGTGCCAGCAGTGTTACCACTGATCAGCCCCAGCATTTT.

At least ten counts were recorded for this clonotype. The chain employs TRBV6-5 and TRBJ2-2; possible D gene TRBD2, 5 bases. Between the trimmed V and J ends, which lost 2 bases and 5 bases, there was a span of 12 bases. CDR3 length equals 15 residues. Germline CDR1 reads MNHEY; CDR2 reads SVGAGI. In DNA, the CDR3 is TGTGCCAGCAGTTACCGGGATAGGAGGACCGGGGAGCTGTTTTTT. Translating it yields CASSYRDRRTGELFF.

The genes are TRBV11-3 and TRBJ2-2; 12 positions agree with TRBD2. Germline loops: CDR1 SGHNT, CDR2 YENEEA. The CDR3 loop spans 17 amino acids. Trimming cost V 5 bases and J 4 bases; bases outside gene matches: 8. CDR3 in amino acids: CASSRTASGRVTGELFF. The CDR3, as DNA: TGTGCCAGCAGCCGAACCGCTAGCGGGAGGGTCACCGGGGAGCTGTTTTTT.

This clonotype has just a few counts. The chain recombines TRBV20-1 with TRBJ2-7, with TRBD2 identical over 7 bases. J lost 4 bases, V lost 6 bases, and 18 bases had no gene match. The CDR3 is made up of 16 amino acids. Germline CDR1 DFQATT, CDR2 SNEGSKA (reference sequence). CDR3 amino acids: CSARPHLAGVTYEQYF. In nucleotides, the CDR3 is TGCAGTGCCCGACCCCACCTCGCGGGAGTAACGTACGAGCAGTACTTC.

The genes are TRBV4-2 and TRBJ2-2, with TRBD1 as a possible D gene (6 bases). V was cut by 3 bases and J by 7 bases, with 9 bases left in between. The CDR3 covers 13 residues. Germline CDR1 LGHNA, CDR2 YNFKEQ. The CDR3 DNA reads as TGTGCCAGCAGCCAGGGCAGGGGCGGGGAGCTGTTTTTT. This codes for CASSQGRGGELFF.

This clonotype was picked up many times. J is TRBJ2-1 and V is TRBV5-1; 13 bases map to TRBD2. Germline trimming cut 1 base from V and 8 bases from J; bases unmatched to any gene: 3. Germline values: CDR1 SGHRS, CDR2 YFSETQ. This CDR3 comprises 15 residues. CDR3 sequence reads: CASSLTSGRAHEQFF. The CDR3, as DNA: TGCGCCAGCAGCTTGACTAGCGGGAGGGCCCATGAGCAGTTCTTC.

This clonotype occurred many times. The chain links TRBV12-3 or TRBV12-4 to TRBJ2-5; 10 bases align to TRBD1. The CDR3 covers 16 residues. V lost 2 bases, J lost 5 bases, and 8 bases stayed unmatched. The CDR3 sequence: CASSLYLTGGYETQYF. The DNA of the CDR3 is TGTGCCAGCAGTTTATACCTGACAGGGGGCTACGAGACCCAGTACTTC.

The chain uses TRBV24-1 and TRBJ2-2, with D uncertain. The CDR3 runs 15 residues. The germline CDR1 and CDR2 sequences are KGHDR and SFDVKD. Trimming stripped 3 bases from V and 1 base from J, with 8 bases between. The CDR3 DNA reads TGTGCCACCAGTGATACTACACGGAACACCGGGGAGCTGTTTTTT. This gives the protein CATSDTTRNTGELFF.